These 5 T cell receptor beta chains were sequenced from one sample in a study of T-cell memory formation after mild COVID-19. Using its own MiXCR run on the 5' RACE reads, TCRdb lists one record per CDR3 protein. In the table there are approximately 300,000 distinct CDR3 sequences, roughly 15% of which are singletons. Sequenced material: PBMCs or a T cell subset sorted from them (not recorded which). The receptor set was obtained from a man between 18 and 29 years old who had mild COVID-19 (a few samples of this study predate the infection). Cell type and time point are not known.

CDR3 in amino acids: CASSPRQGEIQPQHF. CDR3 DNA: TGTGCCAGTAGCCCTAGACAGGGGGAGATACAGCCCCAGCATTTT. This chain uses TRBV19 with TRBJ1-5; TRBD1 agrees at 9 bases. The J segment lost 7 bases and the V segment lost 6 bases, leaving 10 bases of the junction unmatched. The V gene's germline CDR1 is LNHDA and CDR2 SQIVND (reference sequence). The CDR3 runs to 15 residues.

The CDR3 reads CASKGRSPIDYTF. In DNA, the CDR3 is TGTGCCAGCAAAGGCCGAAGCCCTATTGACTACACCTTC. This chain joins TRBV6-5 and TRBJ1-2, with D unclear. The CDR3 has 13 residues. V was pared by 7 bases and J by 10 bases, with 19 bases between. The germline gives CDR1 MNHEY, CDR2 SVGAGI.

This clonotype was found a few times. The chain has TRBV6-5 and TRBJ2-2; 8 nucleotides match TRBD1. V trimming: 6 bases; J trimming: 5 bases; junction bases outside the gene matches: 5. This CDR3 spans 14 amino acids. Germline assignment: CDR1 MNHEY and CDR2 SVGAGI. CDR3: CASRDREETGELFF. The CDR3 region has the DNA TGTGCCAGCAGGGACAGGGAGGAAACCGGGGAGCTGTTTTTT.

This clonotype was found a few times. V is TRBV27 and J is TRBJ2-7; 7 bases align to TRBD1. Unmatched junction bases numbered 0, after V lost 2 bases and J lost 5 bases. The CDR3 has 12 amino acids. Germline V CDR1 and CDR2: MNHEY, SMNVEV (reference sequence). Here the CDR3 DNA reads TGTGCCAGCAGTTTACAGGGGGACGAGCAGTACTTC. It encodes CASSLQGDEQYF.

This clonotype occurred a few times. The chain has TRBV2 and TRBJ2-7; D assignment may be TRBD1 or TRBD2 (6 bases each). The CDR3 totals 13 residues. Germline V CDR1 and CDR2: SNHLY, FYNNEI. V lost 6 bases to trimming and J lost 7 bases, with 16 bases between them. In DNA form, the CDR3 reads TGTGCCAGCAGCTCCGGTGGGGGGCGGGAGCAGTACGTC. As protein: CASSSGGGREQYV.